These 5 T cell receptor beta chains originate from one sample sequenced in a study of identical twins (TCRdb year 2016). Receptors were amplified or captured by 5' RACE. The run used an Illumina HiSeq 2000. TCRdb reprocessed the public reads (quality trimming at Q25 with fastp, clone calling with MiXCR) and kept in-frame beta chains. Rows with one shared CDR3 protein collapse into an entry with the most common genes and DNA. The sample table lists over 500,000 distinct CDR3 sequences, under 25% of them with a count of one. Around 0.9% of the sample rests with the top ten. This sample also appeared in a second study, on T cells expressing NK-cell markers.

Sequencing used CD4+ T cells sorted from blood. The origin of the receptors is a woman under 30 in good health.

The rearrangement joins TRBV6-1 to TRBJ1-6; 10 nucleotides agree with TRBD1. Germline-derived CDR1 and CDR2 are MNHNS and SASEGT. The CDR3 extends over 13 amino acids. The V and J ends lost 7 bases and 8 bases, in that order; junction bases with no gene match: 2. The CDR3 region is CASTGTGDSPLHF. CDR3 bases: TGTGCCAGCACCGGGACAGGGGATTCACCCCTCCACTTT.

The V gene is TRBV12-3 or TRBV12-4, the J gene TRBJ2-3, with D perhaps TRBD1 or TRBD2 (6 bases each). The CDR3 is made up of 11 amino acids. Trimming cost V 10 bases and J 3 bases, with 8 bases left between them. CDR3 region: CATGATDTQYF. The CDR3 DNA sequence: TGTGCCACGGGGGCAACAGATACGCAGTATTTT.

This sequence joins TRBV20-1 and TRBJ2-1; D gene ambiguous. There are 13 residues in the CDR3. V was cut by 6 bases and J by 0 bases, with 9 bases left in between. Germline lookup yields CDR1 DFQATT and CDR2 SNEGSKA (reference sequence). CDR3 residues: CSASPGSYNEQFF. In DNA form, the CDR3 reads TGCAGTGCCAGCCCCGGCTCCTACAATGAGCAGTTCTTC.

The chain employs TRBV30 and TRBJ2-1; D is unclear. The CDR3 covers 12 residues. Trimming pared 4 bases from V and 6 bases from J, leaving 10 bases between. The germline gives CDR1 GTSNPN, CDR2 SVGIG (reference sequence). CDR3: CAWTPWANEQFF. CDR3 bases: TGTGCCTGGACCCCTTGGGCCAATGAGCAGTTCTTC.

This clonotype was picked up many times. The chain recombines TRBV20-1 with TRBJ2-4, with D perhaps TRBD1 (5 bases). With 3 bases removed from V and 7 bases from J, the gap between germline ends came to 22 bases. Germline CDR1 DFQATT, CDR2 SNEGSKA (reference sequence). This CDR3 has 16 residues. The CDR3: CSASTLRVRNRNIQYF. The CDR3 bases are TGCAGTGCTAGCACCCTCAGGGTTCGAAACCGGAACATTCAGTACTTC.